The 21 T cell receptor beta chains reported below all come from one sample, sequenced in a study of CD4 T cells in relation to SARS-CoV-2 and coronaviruses. These receptors have no known antigen. Sequencing used immunoSEQ multiplex PCR; TCRdb keeps in-frame clones, though not all of them. The table has about 35,000 clones, about 79% seen once. The sample taken for sequencing was naive CD4+ T cells from PBMCs, cultured in vitro. Subset reported: naive CD4+ T cells isolated by negative enrichment. The receptors shown here come from an adult with COVID-19.

The chain recombines TRBV5-6 with TRBJ2-7, with D perhaps assigned TRBD1 or TRBD2 (5 bases each). Germline assignment: CDR1 SGHDT and CDR2 YYEEEE. V was pared by 3 bases and J by 2 bases, with 18 bases between. The CDR3 extends over 16 amino acids. The CDR3 sequence is CASSSGTGRGPYEQYF. In nucleotides, the CDR3 is TGTGCCAGCAGCTCCGGGACGGGTAGAGGTCCCTACGAGCAGTACTTC.

The chain has TRBV27 and TRBJ2-1, with D hard to call. CDR3 length: 15 amino acids. Germline V gene sequence: CDR1 MNHEY, CDR2 SMNVEV (reference sequence). Trimming pared 5 bases from V and 4 bases from J, leaving 15 bases between. Here the CDR3 DNA reads TGTGCCAGCAGTCTAGGCCGCAGAGTATACAATGAGCAGTTCTTC. It is translated as CASSLGRRVYNEQFF.

This clone was picked up a small number of times. V usage is TRBV5-1 and J usage is TRBJ2-7; no definite D call. V lost 0 bases and J 1 base, leaving 11 bases between the germline ends. The CDR3 has 15 amino acids. Germline V gene data show CDR1 as SGHRS and CDR2 as YFSETQ. The CDR3 DNA is TGCGCCAGCAGCTTGGCCCCCGGTGGGTCCTACGAGCAGTACTTC. Translated: CASSLAPGGSYEQYF.

The chain has TRBV24-1 and TRBJ2-1; perhaps D is TRBD1 or TRBD2 (5 bases each). From germline, CDR1 is KGHDR and CDR2 SFDVKD. The CDR3 loop spans 11 amino acids. Trimming cost V 4 bases and J 11 bases, with 8 bases left between them. The CDR3 sequence: CATSDRDQQFF. For the CDR3, the DNA is TGTGCCACCAGTGACCGGGACCAGCAGTTCTTC.

This rearrangement joins TRBV5-4 to TRBJ1-4, with 7 positions matching TRBD1. V was pared by 3 bases and J by 7 bases, with 3 bases of the junction left unmatched. The CDR3 covers 13 residues. Germline assignment: CDR1 SGHNT and CDR2 YYREEE (reference sequence). In DNA form, the CDR3 reads TGTGCCAGCAGCTACCCAGGGGGTGAAAAACTGTTTTTT. This gives the protein CASSYPGGEKLFF.

This clone was detected only a few times. V usage is TRBV2 and J usage is TRBJ2-5, with D perhaps TRBD2 (5 bases). The V end lost 7 bases, the J end lost 1 base, and 10 bases lay between the germline ends. This CDR3 comprises 13 residues. Germline V gene sequence: CDR1 SNHLY, CDR2 FYNNEI. The CDR3 DNA reads as TGTGCCAGCACCCAGCTAGCCCAAGAGACCCAGTACTTC. Translated: CASTQLAQETQYF. Filled out from reference TRBV2 and TRBJ2-5, the complete variable domain reads EPEVTQTPSHQVTQMGQEVILRCVPISNHLYFYWYRQILGQKVEFLVSFYNNEISEKSEIFDDQFSVERPDGSNFTLKIRSTKLEDSAMYFCASTQLAQETQYFGPGTRLLVL.

The chain uses TRBV5-4 and TRBJ2-7, with a possible D match to TRBD2 (5 bases). Germline loops: CDR1 SGHNT, CDR2 YYREEE (reference sequence). V was clipped by 3 bases and J by 5 bases, with 18 bases between them. CDR3 length: 15 amino acids. The chain's CDR3 is CASSSPGGRRHEQYF. The CDR3 region has the DNA TGTGCCAGCAGCTCCCCCGGCGGAAGGAGGCACGAGCAGTACTTC. Variable domain in full (rest from reference TRBV5-4 and TRBJ2-7): ETGVTQSPTHLIKTRGQQVTLRCSSQSGHNTVSWYQQALGQGPQFIFQYYREEENGRGNFPPRFSGLQFPNYSSELNVNALELDDSALYLCASSSPGGRRHEQYFGPGTRLTVT.

J is TRBJ2-5 and V is TRBV28; the D is unclear. The CDR3 consists of 15 residues. CDR1 and CDR2 from the germline V gene are MDHEN and SYDVKM. V was trimmed by 2 bases and J by 2 bases, leaving 12 bases between them. The CDR3 DNA sequence: TGTGCCAGCAGTTTAACGGTTCAGATACAAGAGACCCAGTACTTC. Translated, it gives CASSLTVQIQETQYF. The complete variable domain, with remaining parts taken from reference TRBV28 and TRBJ2-5, reads DVKVTQSSRYLVKRTGEKVFLECVQDMDHENMFWYRQDPGLGLRLIYFSYDVKMKEKGDIPEGYSVSREKKERFSLILESASTNQTSMYLCASSLTVQIQETQYFGPGTRLLVL.

The chain employs TRBV24-1 and TRBJ2-2, with a possible D match to TRBD1 (5 bases). Trimming shortened V by 4 bases and J by 1 base, and 18 bases separated the two germline ends. This CDR3 contains 18 residues. CDR1 is KGHDR, CDR2 SFDVKD, per germline. CDR3 DNA sequence: TGTGCCACCAGTGACCTAACCCCGGACATCCAGAACACCGGGGAGCTGTTTTTT. It yields the protein CATSDLTPDIQNTGELFF.

This clone appeared a few times. Other DNA variants within this sample encode the same CDR3. The rearrangement uses TRBV2 and TRBJ2-5; D remains unclear. Germline V gene sequence: CDR1 SNHLY, CDR2 FYNNEI. Trimming stripped 8 bases from V and 5 bases from J, with 6 bases between. CDR3 length: 10 residues. The CDR3 DNA reads as TGTGCCAGCGGTCGGGAGACCCAGTACTTC. The encoded protein is CASGRETQYF.

The genes are TRBV19 and TRBJ2-3, with D uncertain. Germline CDR1 reads LNHDA; CDR2 reads SQIVND (reference sequence). Trimming pared 10 bases from V and 2 bases from J, leaving 10 bases between. The length of the CDR3 is 12 residues. In DNA form, the CDR3 reads TGTGCCACTCGAGGCCCCACAGATACGCAGTATTTT. As protein: CATRGPTDTQYF.

The chain links TRBV28 to TRBJ2-3; D is uncertain. The V gene's germline CDR1 is MDHEN and CDR2 SYDVKM. V was clipped by 7 bases and J by 0 bases, with 5 bases between them. The CDR3 length is 12 residues. This CDR3 is CASTRSTDTQYF. The CDR3 nucleotides read TGTGCCAGCACCCGCAGCACAGATACGCAGTATTTT. The full variable domain, with the rest looked up from reference TRBV28 and TRBJ2-3, is DVKVTQSSRYLVKRTGEKVFLECVQDMDHENMFWYRQDPGLGLRLIYFSYDVKMKEKGDIPEGYSVSREKKERFSLILESASTNQTSMYLCASTRSTDTQYFGPGTRLTVL.

This chain uses TRBV4-1 with TRBJ2-7, with D unresolved. CDR3 length equals 14 residues. Per the germline V gene, CDR1 is MGHRA and CDR2 is YSYEKL. Trimming removed 2 bases from V and 4 bases from J, with 12 bases in between. The CDR3 DNA reads TGCGCCAGCAGCCAAACCGGACGGAAATACGAGCAGTACTTC. Protein: CASSQTGRKYEQYF.

The chain joins TRBV15 to TRBJ1-5; 8 bases agree with TRBD1. Germline CDR1 and CDR2: LNHNV and YYDKDF (reference sequence). The CDR3 contains 14 residues. Trimming at V came to 3 bases and at J to 5 bases, leaving 3 bases not matched to a gene. The CDR3 sequence is CATSSGQGDQPQHF. The CDR3, as DNA: TGTGCCACCAGCAGTGGACAGGGCGATCAGCCCCAGCATTTT.

V is TRBV14 and J is TRBJ1-2; D ambiguous. The V end lost 0 bases, the J end lost 7 bases, and 12 bases lay between the germline ends. The CDR3 loop spans 14 amino acids. Germline-derived CDR1 and CDR2 are SGHDN and FVKESK. The CDR3 region is CASSQDPGSSGYTF. The CDR3 DNA follows: TGTGCCAGCAGCCAAGACCCGGGTTCGAGTGGCTACACCTTC.

The V call is TRBV2, the J call TRBJ2-7; TRBD2 matches 10 bases. CDR1 SNHLY and CDR2 FYNNEI come from the germline V gene. The CDR3 sequence is 13 residues long. The ends lost 8 bases at V and 6 bases at J; junction bases unmatched: 7. The CDR3 sequence: CASLAGALLEQYF. The CDR3 DNA follows: TGTGCCAGCCTAGCGGGAGCGCTCCTCGAGCAGTACTTC.

The chain employs TRBV20-1 and TRBJ1-2, with a possible D match to TRBD1 (5 bases). This CDR3 has 11 residues. V shed 7 bases and J shed 1 base, with 7 bases lying between them. Per the germline V gene, CDR1 is DFQATT and CDR2 is SNEGSKA (reference sequence). The CDR3 is CSGDSNYGYTF. As DNA, the CDR3 is TGCAGTGGAGACAGTAACTATGGCTACACCTTC.

This clone has just a few counts. The V and J genes are TRBV19 and TRBJ2-1; no clear D. Germline CDR1 LNHDA, CDR2 SQIVND (reference sequence). The CDR3 spans 16 residues. Deletions cut 1 base from V and 2 bases from J, with 12 bases between. The CDR3 DNA is TGTGCCAGTAGTATAGTTGGAGACACAGCCTACAATGAGCAGTTCTTC. This gives the protein CASSIVGDTAYNEQFF. The complete variable domain, with remaining parts taken from reference TRBV19 and TRBJ2-1, reads DGGITQSPKYLFRKEGQNVTLSCEQNLNHDAMYWYRQDPGQGLRLIYYSQIVNDFQKGDIAEGYSVSREKKESFPLTVTSAQKNPTAFYLCASSIVGDTAYNEQFFGPGTRLTVL.

The chain uses TRBV2 and TRBJ1-2; D may be TRBD1 (6 bases). The germline V and J ends were trimmed by 8 bases and 4 bases, with 20 bases remaining between them. The CDR3 consists of 15 residues. Germline V CDR1 and CDR2: SNHLY, FYNNEI. The CDR3: CASGAGAILAYGYTF. The DNA of the CDR3 is TGTGCCAGCGGTGCAGGGGCGATTTTGGCCTATGGCTACACCTTC.

The CDR3 bases are TGTGCCACCAGTGGGCTTTCCTTTCGCGATGAGCAGTTCTTC. This gives the protein CATSGLSFRDEQFF. The chain has TRBV24-1 and TRBJ2-1, with D unclear. Germline CDR1 KGHDR, CDR2 SFDVKD. V was clipped by 5 bases and J by 8 bases, with 15 bases between them. CDR3 length: 14 amino acids.

The V gene is TRBV6-4, the J gene TRBJ2-3, with D unresolved. Trimming took 4 bases from V and 6 from J, leaving 11 bases between them. CDR1 MRHNA and CDR2 SNTAGT come from the germline V gene. The CDR3 is 13 amino acids. In DNA form, the CDR3 reads TGTGCCAGCAGTGCCAATGGCTGGGATACGCAGTATTTT. Its translation: CASSANGWDTQYF.